This T cell receptor beta chain was sequenced in a study of long-term antiretroviral therapy in people with HIV. At the survey level, the v3.0 immunoSEQ assay was run. Here immunoSEQ multiplex PCR was the method, and the copy in TCRdb shows in-frame clones only, minus some. This sample carries tens of thousands of clones, about four fifths of them seen once, and the ten largest clones take 18%. CDR1 and CDR2 (germline): MNHEY, SVGAGI. This CDR3 is 15 amino acids long. V was pared by 0 bases and J by 7 bases, with 16 bases between. Sequencing used unsorted PBMCs, obtained 0.5 years before starting antiretroviral therapy. This TCR came from a man aged 40-49 years with HIV. The chain combines TRBV6-5 with TRBJ2-7, with a tentative D call TRBD1 (7 bases). CDR3 sequence reads: CASSYSNRGGGEQYF. For the CDR3, the DNA is TGTGCCAGCAGTTACTCGAACAGGGGAGGTGGGGAGCAGTACTTC.